This T cell receptor beta chain was identified during a study of blood T cells in healthy people across ages. Study background: About one barcoded beta molecule per two T cells was the capture yield of template switching. General study findings and limits: TCR beta diversity per million T cells fell roughly linearly with age. For the donors, CMV status was unknown and possibly confounded expanded clonotype changes.

This CDR3 has 17 residues. V was pared by 7 bases and J by 6 bases, with 12 bases of the junction left unmatched. Germline CDR1 reads MDHEN; CDR2 reads SYDVKM. This clonotype came up a few times. What it binds is unknown. The second PCR ran about 6 to 12 cycles with a sample-barcoded 5' primer and J-beta primers. TCRdb reprocessed the 5' RACE reads via MiXCR and lists one record per CDR3 protein. The sample lists hundreds of thousands of distinct CDR3 sequences; 52% were seen once. Those donating, healthy Caucasian individuals from Russia, were aged roughly 6 to 90. Sequencing input: blood. This chain links TRBV28 with TRBJ2-1, with 13 nucleotides matching TRBD2. The source of this sequence is an elderly woman in good health. DNA for the CDR3: TGTGCCAGCACCCCCCGGGAAGGGACTAGCGGGGTCAATGAGCAGTTCTTC. It translates to CASTPREGTSGVNEQFF.